This T cell receptor beta chain was identified in a study of T-cell reconstitution after alpha-beta-depleted transplantation in children. Study outcomes and limitations: About two months after transplant, alpha-beta T cells reportedly came from several hundred expanded graft clones.

Note on this clonotype: No antigen is known for it.

Unique molecular identifiers were incorporated into the prepared TCRbeta library. TCRdb redid the calling of the PCR reads with MiXCR, one entry per CDR3 protein. Of 300,000 to 400,000 distinct CDR3 sequences in the sample, around 15% were seen once. The CDR3 sequence is 15 residues long. Germline CDR1 is SGHTA and CDR2 is FQGNSA. The ends lost 5 bases at V and 2 bases at J; junction bases unmatched: 8. The J gene is TRBJ2-5, the V gene TRBV7-2, with TRBD2 matching over 7 bases. The starting material was PBMCs, mostly from graft donor cells, obtained 360 days after TCRalphabeta/CD19-depleted stem cell transplant. This clonotype was obtained from a male patient between 2 and 9 years old who had a stem cell transplant for acute lymphoblastic leukemia, so the T cells may come from the graft donor. The CDR3 loop reads CASSQVGRVQETQYF. Written as DNA, the CDR3 is TGTGCCAGCAGCCAAGTGGGGAGGGTTCAAGAGACCCAGTACTTC.